The sequence of this T cell receptor beta chain was determined in a study of identical twins. Notes on the study in general: Out-of-frame alpha sequences shared between twins exhibited an excess of low generation probability. In monozygotic twins, models underestimated the sharing of out-of-frame TCR alpha.

A universal primer site came from template switching; cDNA carried unique molecular identifiers. Using its own MiXCR run on the 5' RACE reads, TCRdb lists one record per CDR3 protein. The sample holds 1.5 million to 2 million distinct CDR3 sequences; around 29% are singletons and the top ten take 0.25% to 0.3%. This clonotype occurred a few times. Its target is unknown. All donors were healthy Caucasians. The sample comprised cord blood. The TCR sequence derives from a newborn girl in good health.

The CDR3 nucleotides are TGTGCCAGCAGCCGGGACACCTTGACCTACGAGCAGTACTTC. This gives the protein CASSRDTLTYEQYF. The chain employs TRBV27 and TRBJ2-7; maybe TRBD1 (6 bases). Trimming shortened V by 6 bases and J by 2 bases, and 14 bases separated the two germline ends. The germline gives CDR1 MNHEY, CDR2 SMNVEV (reference sequence). CDR3 size: 14 residues.